Given below is one TCR beta chain in context. Its antigen is not known. This sample was taken from a study of cytomegalovirus exposure and HLA in healthy donors. Study conclusions and caveats: As immune exposure information, only CMV serostatus was available. Whilst most TCR sequences proved rare, a subset of public TCRs occurred across many donors.

The CDR3 is made up of 13 amino acids. V lost 6 bases, J lost 0 bases, and 7 bases lay in between. From germline, CDR1 is MNHNY and CDR2 SVGAGI (reference sequence). PCR was performed using 60 Vbeta and 13 Jbeta primers. The repertoire was sequenced with immunoSEQ multiplex PCR; TCRdb's copy has only in-frame clones and lacks some. The sample has approximately 170,000 clones, roughly four fifths seen once. The genes are TRBV6-6 and TRBJ2-3, with TRBD1 as a possible D gene (6 bases). Sequencing was performed on PBMCs. The sequence was collected from a woman aged 25-40 years in good health and CMV-seropositive. The CDR3 spells CASRGASTDTQYF. The CDR3, as DNA: TGTGCCAGCAGGGGGGCTAGCACAGATACGCAGTATTTT.